This T cell receptor (beta chain) was retrieved from a study of cytotoxic CD8 clonotypes in ibrutinib-treated CLL. About the research overall: Responses: roughly 25 partial, 2 complete; after median roughly 68 months, roughly 14 stayed remitted, some twelve progressed. General study results and limits: Collection times varied between progressing and sustained-remission patients.

Measured with immunoSEQ multiplex PCR; TCRdb has only the in-frame clones, and not every one. The data hold 75,000 to 80,000 clones, with approximately 82% observed a single time. Remarks on this clone: Its antigen is not known.

Germline V gives CDR1 SGHRS, CDR2 YFSETQ. This CDR3 contains 14 residues. V lost 6 bases, J lost 8 bases, and 17 bases lay in between. Cryopreserved PBMCs provided approximately 2.2 micrograms of genomic DNA for the TCR beta libraries. The source of this sequence is a human donor with chronic lymphocytic leukemia. Sample: PBMCs, taken after 24 months of ibrutinib treatment. The genes are TRBV5-1 and TRBJ2-2, with D possibly being TRBD1 (5 bases). This CDR3 is CASTIQGNAGELFF. For the CDR3, the DNA is TGCGCCAGCACCATTCAGGGAAATGCGGGGGAGCTGTTTTTT. Filled out from reference TRBV5-1 and TRBJ2-2, the complete variable domain reads KAGVTQTPRYLIKTRGQQVTLSCSPISGHRSVSWYQQTPGQGLQFLFEYFSETQRNKGNFPGRFSGRQFSNSRSEMNVSTLELGDSALYLCASTIQGNAGELFFGEGSRLTVL.